This T cell receptor (beta chain) was captured in a study of control samples from healthy donors and cancer patients. The germline V gene encodes CDR1 MGHRA and CDR2 YSYEKL. Between the trimmed V and J ends, which lost 0 bases and 0 bases, there was a span of 12 bases. This CDR3 is 16 amino acids long. Profiling relied on immunoSEQ multiplex PCR, and the TCRdb table lists in-frame clones only, not all of them. The sample has 150,000 to 200,000 clones, roughly 88% seen once; the top ten hold roughly 5.3%. V gene TRBV4-1 combines with J gene TRBJ2-7, with a possible D match to TRBD1 (5 bases). This clonotype was obtained from a woman aged 25 to 45 in good health. The source material was blood. DNA for the CDR3: TGCGCCAGCAGCCAAGACGACAGATCAAGCTCCTACGAGCAGTACTTC. This sequence encodes CASSQDDRSSSYEQYF.